A single sample is the source of the 5 T cell receptor beta chains below, sequenced in a study of blood T cell repertoires in COVID-19. The repertoire was sequenced with immunoSEQ multiplex PCR; TCRdb's copy has only in-frame clones and lacks some. Counted here are hundreds of thousands of clones, roughly 89% occurring once; the ten biggest clones make up 10%. Sequencing was performed on PBMCs or T cells enriched from blood (not recorded which). The receptors derive from a woman aged 45 to 65 who had recovered from COVID-19.

The count of this clone is one. The chain is built from TRBV15 and TRBJ2-2; 8 nucleotides line up with TRBD2. Germline-derived CDR1 and CDR2 are LNHNV and YYDKDF (reference sequence). The length of the CDR3 is 17 residues. J gave up 7 bases and V 0 bases, and 10 bases lay outside the gene matches. The CDR3: CATSRDLAGGRGGELFF. In DNA, the CDR3 is TGTGCCACCAGCAGAGATCTTGCGGGGGGCAGGGGCGGGGAGCTGTTTTTT.

V is TRBV27 and J is TRBJ1-4; D gene unclear. With 2 bases removed from V and 5 bases from J, the gap between germline ends came to 12 bases. The CDR3 has 15 amino acids. CDR1 is MNHEY, CDR2 SMNVEV, per germline (reference sequence). CDR3 amino acids: CASSLRRNKNEKLFF. The CDR3 region has the DNA TGTGCCAGCAGTTTAAGGAGAAACAAGAATGAAAAACTGTTTTTT.

In regard to this clone: At the DNA level, this CDR3 is encoded by other sequences in the same sample as well. The gene calls are TRBV5-1 and TRBJ1-1; 7 bases fit TRBD1. Germline-derived CDR1 and CDR2 are SGHRS and YFSETQ. V dropped 1 base and J dropped 5; count of bases not matched to a gene: 2. The CDR3 runs to 13 residues. As DNA, the CDR3 is TGCGCCAGCAGCTTGCGCAGGGGGACTGAAGCTTTCTTT. Protein: CASSLRRGTEAFF.

This chain connects TRBV3-1 (or the pseudogene TRBV3-2) to TRBJ1-1, with 10 bases lining up with TRBD1. V shed 5 bases and J 1 base; nucleotides not matched to a gene: 4. Germline V gene lookup returns CDR1 LGHDT and CDR2 YNNKEL (reference sequence). This CDR3 spans 15 amino acids. Here the CDR3 DNA reads TGTGCCAGCAGCAAGGGACAGGGGCCGAACACTGAAGCTTTCTTT. As protein: CASSKGQGPNTEAFF.

This chain joins TRBV7-9 and TRBJ1-2; 7 bases agree with TRBD1. The junction had 9 bases not matched to a gene; V was cut back by 4 bases and J by 4 bases. Germline V lookup: CDR1 SEHNR, CDR2 FQNEAQ (reference sequence). CDR3 length equals 15 residues. CDR3 sequence: CASSYPGDSLYGYTF. Written as DNA, the CDR3 is TGTGCCAGCAGCTACCCCGGGGACAGCCTCTATGGCTACACCTTC.